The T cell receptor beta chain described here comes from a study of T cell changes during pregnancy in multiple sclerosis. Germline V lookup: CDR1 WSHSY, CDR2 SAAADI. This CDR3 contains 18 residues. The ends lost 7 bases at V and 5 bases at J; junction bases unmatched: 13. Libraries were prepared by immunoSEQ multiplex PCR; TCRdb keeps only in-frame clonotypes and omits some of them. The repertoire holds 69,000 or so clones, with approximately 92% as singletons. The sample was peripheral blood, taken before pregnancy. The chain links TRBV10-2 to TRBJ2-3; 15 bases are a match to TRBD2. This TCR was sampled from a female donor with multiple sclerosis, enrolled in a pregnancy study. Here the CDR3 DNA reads TGCGCCAGCATTCCCCTCGGACTAGCGGGAGGGCCAGGAGATACGCAGTATTTT. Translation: CASIPLGLAGGPGDTQYF.